One sample yielded the 32 T cell receptor beta chains listed below, sequenced in a study of blood T cell repertoires in COVID-19. Clones were read by immunoSEQ multiplex PCR, and TCRdb kept only the in-frame ones, dropping some. Among 200,000 to 300,000 clones listed, more than 75% were seen once. The sequenced sample was peripheral blood. Receptors originate from a young woman who had recovered from COVID-19.

The chain is built from TRBV29-1 and TRBJ1-1; a weak D match, TRBD1 (5 bases). Trimming stripped 7 bases from V and 3 bases from J, with 12 bases between. The germline V gene encodes CDR1 SQVTM and CDR2 ANQGSEA. This CDR3 has 12 residues. The CDR3: CSALTDYTEAFF. The CDR3 DNA is TGCAGCGCTTTGACAGATTACACTGAAGCTTTCTTT.

The rearrangement links TRBV6-5 to TRBJ2-7; 8 bases map to TRBD2. Germline CDR1 reads MNHEY; CDR2 reads SVGAGI. The trim removed 6 bases at V and 4 bases at J, leaving 8 bases unmatched. This CDR3 is 14 amino acids long. In DNA form, the CDR3 reads TGTGCCAGCAGCTCCGGGACTAGGGGGTACGAGCAGTACTTC. Amino acids: CASSSGTRGYEQYF.

The chain employs TRBV7-2 and TRBJ1-4; possibly TRBD1 for D (6 bases). Trimming took off 2 bases at V and 8 bases at J, with 12 bases between the two ends. From germline, CDR1 is SGHTA and CDR2 FQGNSA. This CDR3 is built from 14 residues. The CDR3 sequence is CASSLRGGSEKLFF. For the CDR3, the DNA is TGTGCCAGCAGCTTAAGGGGGGGATCCGAAAAACTGTTTTTT.

The chain combines TRBV6-5 with TRBJ2-7, with a possible D match to TRBD2 (5 bases). The V gene's germline CDR1 is MNHEY and CDR2 SVGAGI. V lost 6 bases and J 4 bases, leaving 13 bases between the germline ends. The CDR3 is 13 amino acids. Here the CDR3 reads CASRPVSGYEQYF. The CDR3 DNA is TGTGCCAGCAGGCCGGTGTCGGGGTACGAGCAGTACTTC.

The gene calls are TRBV5-6 and TRBJ2-1, with 7 bases matching TRBD1. The germline CDR1 and CDR2 sequences are SGHDT and YYEEEE. V lost 4 bases, J lost 5 bases, and 6 bases stayed unmatched. This CDR3 contains 14 residues. Here the CDR3 reads CASSRKTGNNEQFF. As DNA, the CDR3 is TGTGCCAGCAGCCGAAAGACAGGGAACAATGAGCAGTTCTTC.

The chain has TRBV23-1 and TRBJ1-5; 10 bases line up with TRBD1. TRBV23-1 is treated as an ORF (open reading frame) with a function not yet certain. V was pared by 8 bases and J by 4 bases, with 14 bases of the junction left unmatched. This CDR3 comprises 17 residues. For the CDR3, the DNA is TGCGCCAGCGCGCCGGGACAGGGGCCGGAAGGTAATCAGCCCCAGCATTTT. It translates to CASAPGQGPEGNQPQHF.

This chain joins TRBV19 and TRBJ2-7; D might be TRBD1 (5 bases). This CDR3 has 13 residues. The ends were cut back, 5 bases at V and 2 bases at J, with 10 bases in the middle. Germline CDR1 reads LNHDA; CDR2 reads SQIVND (reference sequence). The CDR3 protein is CASSGAATYEQYF. Here the CDR3 DNA reads TGTGCCAGTAGTGGGGCAGCCACCTACGAGCAGTACTTC.

This chain connects TRBV6-1 to TRBJ1-2, with 10 nucleotides matching TRBD1. The V segment lost 1 base and the J segment 4 bases; nucleotides outside the gene matches: 0. The CDR3 covers 14 residues. Germline V gives CDR1 MNHNS, CDR2 SASEGT. This CDR3 reads CASSEGTGGYGYTF. CDR3 sequence (DNA): TGTGCCAGCAGTGAAGGGACAGGGGGCTATGGCTACACCTTC.

This chain connects TRBV4-1 to TRBJ1-3; no clear D gene. Trimming pared 4 bases from V and 1 base from J, leaving 14 bases between. The CDR3 contains 16 residues. CDR1 is MGHRA and CDR2 is YSYEKL in the germline V gene. The CDR3 is CASSPLVPSSGNTIYF. The DNA for the CDR3 is TGCGCCAGCAGCCCCCTCGTTCCGAGTTCTGGAAACACCATATATTTT.

This rearrangement joins TRBV11-2 to TRBJ2-5, with TRBD2 matching over 10 bases. The germline CDR1 and CDR2 sequences are SGHAT and FQNNGV. The CDR3 runs to 15 residues. V was pared by 5 bases and J by 4 bases, with 7 bases of the junction left unmatched. The CDR3: CASSVTGTSVETQYF. In nucleotides, the CDR3 is TGTGCCAGCAGCGTTACCGGGACTAGCGTAGAGACCCAGTACTTC.

The chain carries TRBV5-8 and TRBJ2-5; 7 positions agree with TRBD2. V lost 4 bases to trimming and J lost 5 bases; unmatched junction nucleotides: 14. The CDR3 is 16 amino acids. Germline V gives CDR1 SGHTS, CDR2 YDEGEE. The CDR3, as DNA: TGTGCCAGCAGCCTTATGACTAGCCCGAAGGGGGAGACCCAGTACTTC. Translation: CASSLMTSPKGETQYF.

The chain combines TRBV5-1 with TRBJ1-3; the match to TRBD1 covers 7 bases. This CDR3 contains 16 residues. V was clipped by 0 bases and J by 0 bases; unmatched bases: 3. Germline V CDR1 and CDR2: SGHRS, YFSETQ. Here the CDR3 reads CASSLGQGNSGNTIYF. The CDR3 DNA sequence: TGCGCCAGCAGCTTGGGACAGGGAAACTCTGGAAACACCATATATTTT. Complete variable domain (other parts from reference TRBV5-1 and TRBJ1-3): KAGVTQTPRYLIKTRGQQVTLSCSPISGHRSVSWYQQTPGQGLQFLFEYFSETQRNKGNFPGRFSGRQFSNSRSEMNVSTLELGDSALYLCASSLGQGNSGNTIYFGEGSWLTVV.

In nucleotides, the CDR3 is TGTGCCAGCAGCCCGTTGGCTCGGGGAAACACCGGGGAGCTGTTTTTT. Its translation: CASSPLARGNTGELFF. The chain has TRBV11-2 and TRBJ2-2; maybe TRBD2 (5 bases). Germline values: CDR1 SGHAT, CDR2 FQNNGV. CDR3 size: 16 residues. The V gene lost 5 bases and the J gene lost 2 bases, with 15 bases spanning the gap. The whole variable domain, remainder taken from reference TRBV11-2 and TRBJ2-2, is EAGVAQSPRYKIIEKRQSVAFWCNPISGHATLYWYQQILGQGPKLLIQFQNNGVVDDSQLPKDRFSAERLKGVDSTLKIQPAKLEDSAVYLCASSPLARGNTGELFFGEGSRLTVL.

The chain uses TRBV27 and TRBJ2-7; 7 positions agree with TRBD1. The germline V gene has CDR1 MNHEY and CDR2 SMNVEV (reference sequence). Trimming cost V 8 bases and J 2 bases; bases outside gene matches: 3. The length of the CDR3 is 12 residues. CDR3 amino acids: CASRDRPYEQYF. CDR3 nucleotide sequence: TGTGCCAGCCGGGACAGACCCTACGAGCAGTACTTC.

In its sample, this clone was seen many times. The V call is TRBV19, the J call TRBJ1-5, with 7 bases matching TRBD1. From germline, CDR1 is LNHDA and CDR2 SQIVND (reference sequence). The CDR3 spans 15 residues. The junction had 7 bases not matched to a gene; V was cut back by 2 bases and J by 6 bases. The CDR3 nucleotides read TGTGCCAGTAGTATACCCGACAGGGCCAGTCAGCCCCAGCATTTT. Translated: CASSIPDRASQPQHF.

V gene TRBV5-1 combines with J gene TRBJ1-6, with D unresolved. The V gene lost 0 bases and the J gene lost 10 bases, with 14 bases spanning the gap. The CDR3 is 15 amino acids. Germline CDR1 reads SGHRS; CDR2 reads YFSETQ. Here the CDR3 DNA reads TGCGCCAGCAGCTTGGCGGGGAGGGAGAGGTCACCCCTCCACTTT. Its translation: CASSLAGRERSPLHF.

This clone appeared a few times. This chain joins TRBV2 and TRBJ2-1, with D maybe TRBD2 (6 bases). CDR3 length: 14 amino acids. V was clipped by 10 bases and J by 0 bases, with 13 bases between them. The germline gives CDR1 SNHLY, CDR2 FYNNEI. CDR3 bases: TGTGCCATCATCCGGGGGTCCTCCTACAATGAGCAGTTCTTC. As protein: CAIIRGSSYNEQFF.

This rearrangement joins TRBV5-1 to TRBJ2-7, with D possibly being TRBD1 (5 bases). Germline V CDR1 and CDR2: SGHRS, YFSETQ. This CDR3 has 13 residues. Between the trimmed V and J ends, which lost 0 bases and 6 bases, there was a span of 10 bases. For the CDR3, the DNA is TGCGCCAGCAGCTTGGCCAAGGGGTCCGAGCAGTACTTC. Translated, it gives CASSLAKGSEQYF.

The rearrangement joins TRBV5-1 to TRBJ2-1; D gene unclear. Per germline, CDR1 SGHRS and CDR2 YFSETQ. The ends were cut back, 1 base at V and 5 bases at J, with 7 bases in the middle. The CDR3 length is 13 residues. CDR3 amino acids: CASSLLSDNEQFF. CDR3 nucleotides: TGCGCCAGCAGCTTGTTGTCGGACAATGAGCAGTTCTTC. Complete variable domain (other parts from reference TRBV5-1 and TRBJ2-1): KAGVTQTPRYLIKTRGQQVTLSCSPISGHRSVSWYQQTPGQGLQFLFEYFSETQRNKGNFPGRFSGRQFSNSRSEMNVSTLELGDSALYLCASSLLSDNEQFFGPGTRLTVL.

This sequence joins TRBV18 and TRBJ1-5; maybe TRBD1 (6 bases). Germline values: CDR1 KGHSH, CDR2 LQKENI. The CDR3 consists of 14 residues. Trimming pared 2 bases from V and 8 bases from J, leaving 13 bases between. This CDR3 is CASSPVTGWEPQHF. The DNA for the CDR3 is TGTGCCAGCTCACCAGTGACAGGCTGGGAGCCCCAGCATTTT.

The chain recombines TRBV9 with TRBJ2-5; TRBD2 agrees at 12 bases. V was pared by 0 bases and J by 4 bases, with 7 bases of the junction left unmatched. Germline-derived CDR1 and CDR2 are SGDLS and YYNGEE. This CDR3 has 17 residues. CDR3 region: CASSVGRTSGASETQYF. CDR3 DNA sequence: TGTGCCAGCAGCGTAGGGAGGACTAGCGGGGCTTCAGAGACCCAGTACTTC.

CDR3 DNA sequence: TGTGCCAGCAGCTTAATTGAGCGGGGGTCGGACAATGAGCAGTTCTTC. Translated: CASSLIERGSDNEQFF. The chain joins TRBV7-9 to TRBJ2-1; 8 bases match TRBD2. Losses at the gene ends were 2 bases for V and 5 bases for J; bases not matched to a gene: 8. This CDR3 spans 16 amino acids. The germline V gene encodes CDR1 SEHNR and CDR2 FQNEAQ (reference sequence).

This clone was recorded at least ten times. The chain has TRBV5-4 and TRBJ2-3, with TRBD1 identical over 8 bases. Unmatched junction bases numbered 3, after V lost 9 bases and J lost 0 bases. This CDR3 is built from 13 residues. Per the germline V gene, CDR1 is SGHNT and CDR2 is YYREEE (reference sequence). DNA of the CDR3: TGTGCCACCAGGGGGCAGAGCACAGATACGCAGTATTTT. Protein sequence: CATRGQSTDTQYF.

This clone was seen a handful of times. V usage is TRBV7-9 and J usage is TRBJ1-1; possible D gene TRBD1, 5 bases. Trimming stripped 5 bases from V and 5 bases from J, with 9 bases between. Germline V CDR1 and CDR2: SEHNR, FQNEAQ (reference sequence). This CDR3 is built from 12 residues. CDR3 sequence reads: CASSHDSTEAFF. The CDR3 coding sequence is TGTGCCAGCAGCCATGACAGTACTGAAGCTTTCTTT.

The chain combines TRBV15 with TRBJ2-4, with D maybe TRBD1 (5 bases). This CDR3 has 14 amino acids. V lost 8 bases and J 1 base, leaving 12 bases between the germline ends. Germline V gives CDR1 LNHNV, CDR2 YYDKDF (reference sequence). DNA for the CDR3: TGTGCCACCGCGTCGGCAGGGGCCAAAAACATTCAGTACTTC. Protein sequence: CATASAGAKNIQYF. Full variable domain (rest looked up from reference TRBV15 and TRBJ2-4): DAMVIQNPRYQVTQFGKPVTLSCSQTLNHNVMYWYQQKSSQAPKLLFHYYDKDFNNEADTPDNFQSRRPNTSFCFLDIRSPGLGDTAMYLCATASAGAKNIQYFGAGTRLSVL.

CDR3 sequence (DNA): TGTGCCAGCAGTTATGGTGGCGGAGCAACTAATGAAAAACTGTTTTTT. Amino acids: CASSYGGGATNEKLFF. The rearrangement joins TRBV6-5 to TRBJ1-4; D not resolved. The CDR3 is made up of 16 amino acids. CDR1 is MNHEY and CDR2 is SVGAGI in the germline V gene. V lost 3 bases to trimming and J lost 0 bases, with 11 bases between them.

The chain uses TRBV5-1 and TRBJ2-2; TRBD1 agrees at 7 bases. Germline V gene lookup returns CDR1 SGHRS and CDR2 YFSETQ. With 2 bases clipped from V and 0 bases from J, the junction kept 4 bases outside the gene matches. CDR3 length equals 16 residues. CDR3 coding DNA: TGCGCCAGCAGCTTTTCGACAGGGACGAACACCGGGGAGCTGTTTTTT. The encoded protein is CASSFSTGTNTGELFF.

This chain links TRBV5-1 with TRBJ1-1; D remains unclear. CDR1 and CDR2 (germline): SGHRS, YFSETQ. The CDR3 is 15 residues long. V lost 0 bases and J 4 bases, leaving 13 bases between the germline ends. CDR3 in DNA: TGCGCCAGCAGCTTGGTGGTATCCACGGGCACTGAAGCTTTCTTT. This encodes CASSLVVSTGTEAFF. Combining the CDR3 with reference TRBV5-1 and TRBJ1-1 gives the whole variable domain KAGVTQTPRYLIKTRGQQVTLSCSPISGHRSVSWYQQTPGQGLQFLFEYFSETQRNKGNFPGRFSGRQFSNSRSEMNVSTLELGDSALYLCASSLVVSTGTEAFFGQGTRLTVV.

This clone was recorded only once. This chain uses TRBV7-6 with TRBJ2-2; 7 bases agree with TRBD1. The CDR3 contains 16 residues. The V segment lost 5 bases and the J segment 4 bases; nucleotides outside the gene matches: 10. Germline values: CDR1 SGHVS, CDR2 FNYEAQ. As DNA, the CDR3 is TGTGCCAGCAGCCGACAGGGCCACGAACCCACCGGGGAGCTGTTTTTT. Protein: CASSRQGHEPTGELFF. Together with reference TRBV7-6 and TRBJ2-2, the CDR3 gives the full variable domain: GAGVSQSPRYKVTKRGQDVALRCDPISGHVSLYWYRQALGQGPEFLTYFNYEAQQDKSGLPNDRFSAERPEGSISTLTIQRTEQRDSAMYRCASSRQGHEPTGELFFGEGSRLTVL.

The V and J genes are TRBV7-4 and TRBJ2-7, with TRBD2 identical over 7 bases. There are 16 residues in the CDR3. Trimming cost V 4 bases and J 3 bases; bases outside gene matches: 12. CDR1 and CDR2 from the germline V gene are SGHVT and SQSDAQ. This CDR3 reads CASSSAPRDYDYEQYF. The DNA of the CDR3 is TGTGCCAGCAGCTCCGCGCCACGGGACTATGACTACGAGCAGTACTTC.

V is TRBV7-3 and J is TRBJ2-5, with 7 bases matching TRBD1. V dropped 5 bases and J dropped 4; count of bases not matched to a gene: 4. Germline V gene data show CDR1 as SGHTA and CDR2 as FQGTGA. The CDR3 is made up of 13 amino acids. CDR3 coding DNA: TGTGCCAGCAGCGCAAGACAGGGAGAGACCCAGTACTTC. Amino acids: CASSARQGETQYF.

CDR3 loop: CASSYGQANQPQHF. CDR3 in DNA: TGTGCCAGCAGCTACGGACAGGCCAATCAGCCCCAGCATTTT. The V gene is TRBV7-2, the J gene TRBJ1-5; 7 bases are shared with TRBD1. There are 14 residues in the CDR3. Germline CDR1 and CDR2: SGHTA and FQGNSA. Losses at the gene ends were 4 bases for V and 3 bases for J; bases not matched to a gene: 3.